These T cell receptor beta chains were read from a single sample in a study of blood T cell repertoires in COVID-19. TCRdb's copy holds only in-frame clones and misses some; the assay was immunoSEQ multiplex PCR. Here the sample spans about 230,000 clones, roughly 79% being singletons. Sequences were obtained from peripheral blood. Receptor source: an elderly woman with COVID-19, enrolled during active disease. CDR3s include the opening cysteine and the closing phenylalanine or tryptophan. Fields, in order: D gene, V gene, clone size, J gene, CDR3 DNA, CDR3 protein. D genes are given only for firm matches. Clone size, where shown, is once, few, many, or a class for clones that have expanded.

.,TRBV5-4,.,TRBJ2-7,TGTGCCAGCAGCTCCCGCGGGAACTACGAGCAGTACTTC,CASSSRGNYEQYF
.,TRBV19,.,TRBJ1-2,TGTGCCAGTAGTTTACGTGAGGTGGACTATGGCTACACCTTC,CASSLREVDYGYTF
.,TRBV28,.,TRBJ1-3,TGTGCCATAGGACAGCGGAGAAGGGCTTCTGGAAACACCATATATTTT,CAIGQRRRASGNTIYF
.,TRBV7-9,once,TRBJ2-2,TGTGCCAGCAGCGCGACAGTTAACACCGGGGAGCTGTTTTTT,CASSATVNTGELFF
.,TRBV7-3,.,TRBJ2-1,TGTGCCAGCAGCTTAGTGGGGGGAAGGGATGAGCAGTTCTTC,CASSLVGGRDEQFF
.,TRBV7-3,.,TRBJ2-5,TGTGCCAGCAGCCCTTACGGGGGGCTTGAGACCCAGTACTTC,CASSPYGGLETQYF
.,TRBV6-5,.,TRBJ1-1,TGTGCCAGCAGGCCACGGACAGACCAAAACACTGAAGCTTTCTTT,CASRPRTDQNTEAFF
TRBD1,TRBV19,.,TRBJ1-4,TGTGCCAGTAGCCCCAGGGGGCGTAACGAAAAACTGTTTTTT,CASSPRGRNEKLFF
TRBD1,TRBV18,once,TRBJ1-2,TGTGCCAGCTCACCCCAGGACAGGGCAGCTAACTATGGCTACACCTTC,CASSPQDRAANYGYTF
TRBD1,TRBV4-3,.,TRBJ2-7,TGCGCCAGCAGCCCCGTTGGACAGGGGGCACCCGTGGGGCAGTACTTC,CASSPVGQGAPVGQYF
.,TRBV28,.,TRBJ2-7,TGTGCCAGCAGTTTACCGGCGGCCTCCTACGAGCAGTACTTC,CASSLPAASYEQYF
.,TRBV5-1,.,TRBJ2-1,TGCGCCAGTTCGGAACAGGGCGTCGGTGAGCAGTTCTTC,CASSEQGVGEQFF
TRBD1,TRBV28,.,TRBJ1-2,TGTGCCAGCAGAACAGGGGCGTCTTACCCCAACTATGGCTACACCTTC,CASRTGASYPNYGYTF
.,TRBV6-2/TRBV6-3,.,TRBJ2-7,TGTGCCAGCAGTTATCAACTAGGGGGCTACGAGCAGTACTTC,CASSYQLGGYEQYF
TRBD2,TRBV24-1,.,TRBJ2-3,TGTGCCACCAGGGACGGGAGGGCCCGGATAGATACGCAGTATTTT,CATRDGRARIDTQYF
.,TRBV19,few,TRBJ1-1,TGTGCCAGTAGCATGGCGGGGCTGACACCGAACACTGAAGCTTTCTTT,CASSMAGLTPNTEAFF
.,TRBV6-4,.,TRBJ2-2,TGTGCCAGCAGTCGGGACACCAACACCGGGGAGCTGTTTTTT,CASSRDTNTGELFF
.,TRBV4-3,once,TRBJ1-3,TGCGCCAGCAGCCAGTGGGCAGGAAACACCATATATTTT,CASSQWAGNTIYF
.,TRBV30,.,TRBJ1-2,TGTGCCTGGGCTTTCCAGGGCTCCTATGGCTACACCTTC,CAWAFQGSYGYTF
TRBD1,TRBV2,.,TRBJ1-1,TGTGCCAGCTTGGGACAGGGTGGCACTGAAGCTTTCTTT,CASLGQGGTEAFF
TRBD2,TRBV5-6,.,TRBJ2-7,TGTGCCAGCAGAGGGCTAGCGGGAAACTACGAGCAGTACTTC,CASRGLAGNYEQYF
TRBD2,TRBV28,.,TRBJ2-7,TGTGCCAGCAGCTCGGTTCGGGCTAGCGGTACCTACGAGCAGTACTTC,CASSSVRASGTYEQYF
TRBD1,TRBV19,.,TRBJ2-1,TGTGCCAGTAGTACCAGACAGGGGAGCCCGCTACGAGAGCAGTTCTTC,CASSTRQGSPLREQFF
TRBD1,TRBV6-5,few,TRBJ1-1,TGTGCCAGCGTCCCCCCGGGACAGGGGAGACCTGAAGCTTTCTTT,CASVPPGQGRPEAFF
TRBD2,TRBV30,.,TRBJ2-2,TGTGCCTGGAGTAAAGCGGGATTCGGGGAGCTGTTTTTT,CAWSKAGFGELFF
TRBD2,TRBV14,.,TRBJ2-7,TGTGCCAGCAGCCAAGATGGACGGGAGGGTAGCGGGTCCTACGAGCAGTACTTC,CASSQDGREGSGSYEQYF
.,TRBV2,.,TRBJ2-2,TGTGCCAGCAGTGGGAGACTCGCGAACACCGGGGAGCTGTTTTTT,CASSGRLANTGELFF
TRBD1,TRBV20-1,.,TRBJ1-1,TGCAGTGCTAGTCGCCGACAGGGGGGCGCTGAAGCTTTCTTT,CSASRRQGGAEAFF
.,TRBV19,.,TRBJ1-1,TGTGCCAGTAGTATAATCGGCCGGGGGAACACTGAAGCTTTCTTT,CASSIIGRGNTEAFF
TRBD2,TRBV24-1,.,TRBJ2-3,TGTGCCACCAGTGATTTTGGCGGGAGGGCCTATTTCGGCACAGATACGCAGTATTTT,CATSDFGGRAYFGTDTQYF
TRBD2,TRBV13,few,TRBJ2-7,TGTGCCAGCAGCTTATCGGCTAGCGGGGGATACGAGCAGTACTTC,CASSLSASGGYEQYF
TRBD1,TRBV5-1,.,TRBJ1-4,TGCGCCAGCAGCCCGGGACAGACTAATGAAAAACTGTTTTTT,CASSPGQTNEKLFF
TRBD1,TRBV5-1,few,TRBJ1-3,TGCGCCAGCAGTTTAGGGACCGGGACAGGGTATACGTCTGGAAACACCATATATTTT,CASSLGTGTGYTSGNTIYF
.,TRBV9,.,TRBJ2-2,TGTGCCAGCACATCCGGGGAGCTGTTTTTT,CASTSGELFF
.,TRBV6-1,.,TRBJ1-2,TGTGCCAGCAGTGATCAGGGTGGCTATGGCTACACCTTC,CASSDQGGYGYTF
TRBD2,TRBV7-2,.,TRBJ2-3,TGTGCCAGCAGCTTATATGGGGGACTAGTGACAGATACGCAGTATTTT,CASSLYGGLVTDTQYF
.,TRBV6-1,.,TRBJ1-5,TGTGCCAGCAGTGAAGCGGGGGCCTACACTCAGCCCCAGCATTTT,CASSEAGAYTQPQHF
.,TRBV3-1/TRBV3-2,few,TRBJ1-4,TGTGCCAGCATCAAAGGGGGTTCGGGGGGAAAACTGTTTTTT,CASIKGGSGGKLFF
TRBD2,TRBV7-2,.,TRBJ2-1,TGTGCCAGCAGCCCCTCTAGACTAGCGGGGTCCCATTACAATGAGCAGTTCTTC,CASSPSRLAGSHYNEQFF
TRBD1,TRBV7-8,.,TRBJ2-3,TGTGCCAGCAGCTTCGGACAGGGGTTAGCAGATACGCAGTATTTT,CASSFGQGLADTQYF
TRBD2,TRBV7-9,.,TRBJ2-1,TGTGCCAGCAGCCGGGATAGCGGGGGAGTCCACAATGAGCAGTTCTTC,CASSRDSGGVHNEQFF
.,TRBV2,.,TRBJ2-7,TGTGCCAGCAATAGGGACTCTGTTAGCTACGAGCAGTACTTC,CASNRDSVSYEQYF
TRBD1,TRBV28,.,TRBJ1-2,TGTGCCAGCAGTTTACGGGACAGGGGGAAGGGCTACACCTTC,CASSLRDRGKGYTF
TRBD2,TRBV18,.,TRBJ2-7,TGTGCCAGCTCACCCCCCTCAAGGACTAGCGGGGAACGCGAGCAGTACTTC,CASSPPSRTSGEREQYF
.,TRBV28,.,TRBJ1-2,TGTGCCAGCAATTTACAGGTGGGCTATGGCTACACCTTC,CASNLQVGYGYTF
TRBD1,TRBV7-8,.,TRBJ2-4,TGTGCCAGCAGCAAAGACAGGGGACTGGGCATTCAGTACTTC,CASSKDRGLGIQYF
.,TRBV7-2,.,TRBJ2-7,TGTGCCAGCAGCCCCATTAGAGCCGGACAGTCCTACGAGCAGTACTTC,CASSPIRAGQSYEQYF
.,TRBV6-5,.,TRBJ1-3,TGTGCCAGCAGTCCGACGGAGAGCGGAAACACCATATATTTT,CASSPTESGNTIYF
.,TRBV6-5,once,TRBJ1-2,TGTGCCAGCAGTTACGGGTCAGGAGGAGGCTACACCTTC,CASSYGSGGGYTF
TRBD1,TRBV7-9,few,TRBJ1-2,TGTGCCAGCAGCTTACCGGACAGGGGGAATGGCTACACCTTC,CASSLPDRGNGYTF
TRBD1,TRBV10-3,few,TRBJ2-2,TGTGCCACTGCCAGGGGGCATGACACCGGGGAGCTGTTTTTT,CATARGHDTGELFF
TRBD1,TRBV18,.,TRBJ2-7,TGTGCCAGCTCACCACGAGGGACAGGGACGTACGAGCAGTACTTC,CASSPRGTGTYEQYF
.,TRBV12-3/TRBV12-4,.,TRBJ2-1,TGTGCCAGCAGTTCCGCGGGGTATGAGCAGTTCTTC,CASSSAGYEQFF
TRBD1,TRBV28,once,TRBJ2-7,TGTGCCAGCAGTCAACCGGGGACAGGGCGCCACGAGCAGTACTTC,CASSQPGTGRHEQYF
TRBD2,TRBV5-4,once,TRBJ2-2,TGTGCCAGCAGCCTCGGGGGGGCATTTAGCGCCGGGGAGCTGTTTTTT,CASSLGGAFSAGELFF